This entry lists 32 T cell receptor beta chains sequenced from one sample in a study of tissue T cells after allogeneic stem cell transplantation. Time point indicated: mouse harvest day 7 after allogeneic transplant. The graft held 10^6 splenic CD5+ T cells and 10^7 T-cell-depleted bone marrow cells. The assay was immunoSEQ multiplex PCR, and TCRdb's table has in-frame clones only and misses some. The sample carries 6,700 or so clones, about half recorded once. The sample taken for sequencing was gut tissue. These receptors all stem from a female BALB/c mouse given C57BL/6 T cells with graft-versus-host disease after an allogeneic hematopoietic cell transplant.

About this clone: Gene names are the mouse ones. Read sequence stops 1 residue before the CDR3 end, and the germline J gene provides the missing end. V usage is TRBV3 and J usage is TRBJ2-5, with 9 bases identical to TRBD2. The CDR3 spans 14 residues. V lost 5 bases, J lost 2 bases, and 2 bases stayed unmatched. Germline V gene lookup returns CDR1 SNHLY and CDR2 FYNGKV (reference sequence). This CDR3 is CASSPGLGQDTQYF. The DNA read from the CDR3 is TGTGCCAGCAGCCCGGGACTGGGCCAAGACACCCAGTAC.

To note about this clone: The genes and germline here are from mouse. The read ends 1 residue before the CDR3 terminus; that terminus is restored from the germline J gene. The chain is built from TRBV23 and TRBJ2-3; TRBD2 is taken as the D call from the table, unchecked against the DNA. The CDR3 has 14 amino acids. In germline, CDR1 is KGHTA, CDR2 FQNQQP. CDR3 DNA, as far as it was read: TGCTCCAGCAGTCAGGGGGGGGGTGCAGAAACGCTGTAT. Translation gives CSSSQGGGAETLY. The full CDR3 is CSSSQGGGAETLYF.

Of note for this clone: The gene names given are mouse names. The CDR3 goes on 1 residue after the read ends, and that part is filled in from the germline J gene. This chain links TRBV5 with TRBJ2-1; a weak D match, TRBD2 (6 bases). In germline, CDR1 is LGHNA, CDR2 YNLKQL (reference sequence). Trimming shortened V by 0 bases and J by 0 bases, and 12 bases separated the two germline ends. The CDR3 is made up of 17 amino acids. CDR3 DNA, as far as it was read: TGTGCCAGCAGCCAAGATTGGGCTGGGGTTAACTATGCTGAGCAGTTC. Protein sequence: CASSQDWAGVNYAEQF. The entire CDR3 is CASSQDWAGVNYAEQFF.

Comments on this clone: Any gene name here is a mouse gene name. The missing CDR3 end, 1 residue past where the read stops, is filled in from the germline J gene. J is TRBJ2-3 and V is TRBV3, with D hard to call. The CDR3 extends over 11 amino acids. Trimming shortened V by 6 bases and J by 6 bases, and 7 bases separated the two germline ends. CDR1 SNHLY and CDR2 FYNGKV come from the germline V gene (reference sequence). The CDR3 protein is CASSDKETLYF. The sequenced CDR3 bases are TGTGCCAGCAGTGACAAGGAAACGCTGTAT.

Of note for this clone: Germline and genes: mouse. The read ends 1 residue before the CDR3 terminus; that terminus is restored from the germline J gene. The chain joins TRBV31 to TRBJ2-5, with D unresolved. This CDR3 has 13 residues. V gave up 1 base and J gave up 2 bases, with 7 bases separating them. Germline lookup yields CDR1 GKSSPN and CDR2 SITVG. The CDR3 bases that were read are TGTGCCTGGAGTCGGGTCGGCCAAGACACCCAGTAC. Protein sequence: CAWSRVGQDTQY. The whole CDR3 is CAWSRVGQDTQYF.

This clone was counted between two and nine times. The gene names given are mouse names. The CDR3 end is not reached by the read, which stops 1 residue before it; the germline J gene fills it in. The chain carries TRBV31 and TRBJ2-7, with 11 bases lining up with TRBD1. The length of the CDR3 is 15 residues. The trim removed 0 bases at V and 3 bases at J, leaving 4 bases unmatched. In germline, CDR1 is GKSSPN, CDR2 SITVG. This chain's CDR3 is CAWSLGGTGGYEQYF. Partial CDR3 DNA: TGTGCCTGGAGTCTAGGCGGGACAGGGGGCTATGAACAGTAC.

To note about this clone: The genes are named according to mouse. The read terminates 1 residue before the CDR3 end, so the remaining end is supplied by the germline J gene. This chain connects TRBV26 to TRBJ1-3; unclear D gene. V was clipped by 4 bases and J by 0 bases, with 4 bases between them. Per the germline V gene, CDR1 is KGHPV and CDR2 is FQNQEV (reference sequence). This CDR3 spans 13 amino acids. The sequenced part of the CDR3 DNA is TGTGCCAGCAGTCGAGGTTCTGGAAATACGCTCTAT. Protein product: CASSRGSGNTLY. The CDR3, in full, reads CASSRGSGNTLYF.

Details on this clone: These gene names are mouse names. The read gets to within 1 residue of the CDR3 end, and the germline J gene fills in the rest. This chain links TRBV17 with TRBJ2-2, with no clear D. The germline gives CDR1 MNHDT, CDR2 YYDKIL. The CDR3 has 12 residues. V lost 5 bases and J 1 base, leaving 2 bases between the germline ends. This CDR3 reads CASSENTGQLYF. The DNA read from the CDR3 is TGTGCTAGCAGTGAAAACACCGGGCAGCTCTAC.

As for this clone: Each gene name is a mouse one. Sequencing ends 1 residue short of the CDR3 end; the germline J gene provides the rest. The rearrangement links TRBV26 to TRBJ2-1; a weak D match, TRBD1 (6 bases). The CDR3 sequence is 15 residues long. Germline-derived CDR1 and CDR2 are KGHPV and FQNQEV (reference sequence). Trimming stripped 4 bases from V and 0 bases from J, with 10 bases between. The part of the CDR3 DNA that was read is TGTGCCAGCAGTCGTCAGGGGTATAACTATGCTGAGCAGTTC. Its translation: CASSRQGYNYAEQF. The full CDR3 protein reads CASSRQGYNYAEQFF.

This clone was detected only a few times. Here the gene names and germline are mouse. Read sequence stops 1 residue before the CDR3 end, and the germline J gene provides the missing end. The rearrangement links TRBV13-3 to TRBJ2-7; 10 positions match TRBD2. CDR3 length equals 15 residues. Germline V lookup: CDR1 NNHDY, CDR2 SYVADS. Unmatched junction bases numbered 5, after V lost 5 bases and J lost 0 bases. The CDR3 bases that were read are TGTGCCAGCAGGCCTTACTGGGGGGGCTCCTATGAACAGTAC. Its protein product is CASRPYWGGSYEQY. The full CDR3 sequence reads CASRPYWGGSYEQYF.

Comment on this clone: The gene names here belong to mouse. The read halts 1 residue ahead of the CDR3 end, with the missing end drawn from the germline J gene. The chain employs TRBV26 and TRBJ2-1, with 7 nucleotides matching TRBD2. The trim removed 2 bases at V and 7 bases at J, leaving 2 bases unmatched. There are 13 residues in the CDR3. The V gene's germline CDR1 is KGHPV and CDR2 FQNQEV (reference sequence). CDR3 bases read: TGTGCCAGCAGTCTGGGGGGGGGAGCTGAGCAGTTC. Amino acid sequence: CASSLGGGAEQF. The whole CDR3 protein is CASSLGGGAEQFF.

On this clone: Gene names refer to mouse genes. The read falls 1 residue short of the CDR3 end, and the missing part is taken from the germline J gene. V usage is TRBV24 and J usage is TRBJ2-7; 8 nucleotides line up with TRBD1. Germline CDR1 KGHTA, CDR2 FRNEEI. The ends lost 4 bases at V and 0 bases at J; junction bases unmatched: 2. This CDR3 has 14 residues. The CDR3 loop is CASSRTGSSYEQYF. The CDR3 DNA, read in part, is TGTGCCAGCAGTCGGACAGGGAGCTCCTATGAACAGTAC.

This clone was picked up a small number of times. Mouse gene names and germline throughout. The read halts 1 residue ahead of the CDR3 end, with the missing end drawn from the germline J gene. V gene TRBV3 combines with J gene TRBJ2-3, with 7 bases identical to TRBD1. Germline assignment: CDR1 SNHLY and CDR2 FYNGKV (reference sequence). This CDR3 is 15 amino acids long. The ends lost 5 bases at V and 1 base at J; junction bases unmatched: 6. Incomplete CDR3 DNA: TGTGCCAGCAGCCCCCGACAGGGTGGTGCAGAAACGCTGTAT. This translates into CASSPRQGGAETLY. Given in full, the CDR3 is CASSPRQGGAETLYF.

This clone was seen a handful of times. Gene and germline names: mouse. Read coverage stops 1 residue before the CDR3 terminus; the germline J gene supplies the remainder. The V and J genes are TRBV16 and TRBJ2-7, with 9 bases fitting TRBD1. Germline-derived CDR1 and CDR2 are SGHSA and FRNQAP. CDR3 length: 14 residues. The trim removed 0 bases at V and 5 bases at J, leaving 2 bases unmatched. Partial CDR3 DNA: TGTGCAAGCAGCTTAGAGACAGGGGGGGATGAACAGTAC. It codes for CASSLETGGDEQY. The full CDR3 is CASSLETGGDEQYF. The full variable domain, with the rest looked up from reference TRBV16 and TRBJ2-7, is NAGVIQTPRHKVTGKGQEATLWCEPISGHSAVFWYRQTIVQGLEFLTYFRNQAPIDDSGMPKERFSAQMPNQSHSTLKIQSTQPQDSAVYLCASSLETGGDEQYFGPGTRLTVL.

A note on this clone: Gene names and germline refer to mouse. CDR3 DNA (partial): TGTGCCAGCAGCCGACAGGCAAACACAGAAGTCTTC. It codes for CASSRQANTEVF. The entire CDR3 sequence reads CASSRQANTEVFF. The chain links TRBV3 to TRBJ1-1; D perhaps matches TRBD1 (6 bases). Sequencing ends 1 residue short of the CDR3 end; the germline J gene provides the rest. Germline values: CDR1 SNHLY, CDR2 FYNGKV (reference sequence). The CDR3 contains 13 residues. Trimming left V 5 bases short and J 0 bases short, with 7 bases between.

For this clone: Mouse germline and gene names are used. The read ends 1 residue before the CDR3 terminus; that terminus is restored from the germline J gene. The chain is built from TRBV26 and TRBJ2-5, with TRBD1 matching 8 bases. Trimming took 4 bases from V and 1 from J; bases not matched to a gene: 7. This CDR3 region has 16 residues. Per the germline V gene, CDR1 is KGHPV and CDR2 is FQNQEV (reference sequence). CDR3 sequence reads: CASSPGQGRDQDTQYF. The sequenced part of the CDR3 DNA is TGTGCCAGCAGTCCCGGACAGGGAAGGGACCAAGACACCCAGTAC. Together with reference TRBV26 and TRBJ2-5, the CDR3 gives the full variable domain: NSKVIQTPRYLVKGQGQKAKMRCIPEKGHPVVFWYQQNKNNEFKFLINFQNQEVLQQIDMTEKRFSAECPSNSPCSLEIQSSEAGDSALYLCASSPGQGRDQDTQYFGPGTRLLVL.

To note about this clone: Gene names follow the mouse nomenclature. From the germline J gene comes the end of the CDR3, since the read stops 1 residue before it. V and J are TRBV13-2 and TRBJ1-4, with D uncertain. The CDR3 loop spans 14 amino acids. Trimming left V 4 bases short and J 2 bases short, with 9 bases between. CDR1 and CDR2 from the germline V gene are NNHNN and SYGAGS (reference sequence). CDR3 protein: CASGSRESNERLFF. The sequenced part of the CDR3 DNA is TGTGCCAGCGGTAGCCGGGAATCCAACGAAAGATTATTT.

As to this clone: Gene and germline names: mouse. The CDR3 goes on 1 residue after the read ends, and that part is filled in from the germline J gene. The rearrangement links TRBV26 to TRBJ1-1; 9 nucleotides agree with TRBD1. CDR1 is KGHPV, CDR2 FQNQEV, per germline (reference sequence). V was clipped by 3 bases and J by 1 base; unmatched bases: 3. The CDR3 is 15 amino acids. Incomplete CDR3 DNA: TGTGCCAGCAGTCTCACGGGACAGGGGAACACAGAAGTCTTC. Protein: CASSLTGQGNTEVF. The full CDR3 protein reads CASSLTGQGNTEVFF. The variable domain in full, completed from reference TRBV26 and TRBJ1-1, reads NSKVIQTPRYLVKGQGQKAKMRCIPEKGHPVVFWYQQNKNNEFKFLINFQNQEVLQQIDMTEKRFSAECPSNSPCSLEIQSSEAGDSALYLCASSLTGQGNTEVFFGKGTRLTVV.

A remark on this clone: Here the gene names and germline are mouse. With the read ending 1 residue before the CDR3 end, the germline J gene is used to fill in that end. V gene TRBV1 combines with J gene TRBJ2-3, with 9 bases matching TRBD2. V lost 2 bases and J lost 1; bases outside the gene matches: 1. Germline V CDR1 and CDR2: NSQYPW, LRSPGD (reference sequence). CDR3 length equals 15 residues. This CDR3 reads CTCSARLGGAETLYF. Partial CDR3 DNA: TGCACCTGCAGTGCAAGACTGGGGGGTGCAGAAACGCTGTAT.

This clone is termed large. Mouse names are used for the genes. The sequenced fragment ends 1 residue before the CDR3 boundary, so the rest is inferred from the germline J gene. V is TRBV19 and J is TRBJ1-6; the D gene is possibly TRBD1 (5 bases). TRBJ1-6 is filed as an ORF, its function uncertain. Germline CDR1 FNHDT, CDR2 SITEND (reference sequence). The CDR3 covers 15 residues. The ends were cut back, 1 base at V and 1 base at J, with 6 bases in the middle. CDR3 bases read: TGTGCCAGCAGTATACGGGGGTCCTATAATTCGCCCCTCTAC. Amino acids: CASSIRGSYNSPLY. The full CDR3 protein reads CASSIRGSYNSPLYF.

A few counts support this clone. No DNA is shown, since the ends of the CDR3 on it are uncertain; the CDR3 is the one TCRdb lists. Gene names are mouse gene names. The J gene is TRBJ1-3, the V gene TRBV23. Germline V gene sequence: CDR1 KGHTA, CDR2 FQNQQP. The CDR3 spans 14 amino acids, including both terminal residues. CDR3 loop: CSSSQWGSGNTLYF.

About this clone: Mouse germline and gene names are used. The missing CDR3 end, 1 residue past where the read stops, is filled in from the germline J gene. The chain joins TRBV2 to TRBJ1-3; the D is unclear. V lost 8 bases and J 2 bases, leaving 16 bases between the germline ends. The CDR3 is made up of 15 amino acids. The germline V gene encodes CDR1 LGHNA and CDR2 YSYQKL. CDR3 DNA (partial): TGTGCCAGCCTCAAGATCCGGGGTACTGGAAATACGCTCTAT. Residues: CASLKIRGTGNTLY. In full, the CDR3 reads CASLKIRGTGNTLYF.

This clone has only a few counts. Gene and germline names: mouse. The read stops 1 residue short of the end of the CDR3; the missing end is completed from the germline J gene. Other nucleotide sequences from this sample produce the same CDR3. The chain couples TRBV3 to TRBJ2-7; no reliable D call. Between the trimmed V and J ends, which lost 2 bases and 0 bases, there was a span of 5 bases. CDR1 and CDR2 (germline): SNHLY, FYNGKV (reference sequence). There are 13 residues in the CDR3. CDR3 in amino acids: CASSLQSSYEQYF. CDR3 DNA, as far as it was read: TGTGCCAGCAGCTTACAAAGCTCCTATGAACAGTAC.

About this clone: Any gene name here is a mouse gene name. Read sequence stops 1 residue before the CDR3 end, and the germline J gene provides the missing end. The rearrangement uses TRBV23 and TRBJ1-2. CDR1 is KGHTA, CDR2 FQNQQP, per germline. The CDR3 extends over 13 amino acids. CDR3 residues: CSSSQGTNSDYTF. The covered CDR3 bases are TGCTCCAGCAGTCAAGGAACAAACTCCGACTACACC.

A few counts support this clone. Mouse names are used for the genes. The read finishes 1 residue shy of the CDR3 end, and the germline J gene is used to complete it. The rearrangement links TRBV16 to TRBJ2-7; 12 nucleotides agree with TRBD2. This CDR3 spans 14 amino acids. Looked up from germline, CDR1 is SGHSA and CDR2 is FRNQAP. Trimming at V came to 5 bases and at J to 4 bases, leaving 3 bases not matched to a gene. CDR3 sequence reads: CASSPGTGGYEQYF. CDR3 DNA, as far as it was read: TGTGCAAGCAGCCCCGGGACTGGGGGGTATGAACAGTAC.

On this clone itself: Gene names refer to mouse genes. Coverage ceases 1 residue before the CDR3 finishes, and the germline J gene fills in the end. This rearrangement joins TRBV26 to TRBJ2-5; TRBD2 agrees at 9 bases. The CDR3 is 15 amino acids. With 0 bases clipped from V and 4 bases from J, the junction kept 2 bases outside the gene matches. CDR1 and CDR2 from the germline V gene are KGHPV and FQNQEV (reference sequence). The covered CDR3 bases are TGTGCCAGCAGTCTGTCGAACTGGGGGGAAGACACCCAGTAC. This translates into CASSLSNWGEDTQY. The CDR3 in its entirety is CASSLSNWGEDTQYF.

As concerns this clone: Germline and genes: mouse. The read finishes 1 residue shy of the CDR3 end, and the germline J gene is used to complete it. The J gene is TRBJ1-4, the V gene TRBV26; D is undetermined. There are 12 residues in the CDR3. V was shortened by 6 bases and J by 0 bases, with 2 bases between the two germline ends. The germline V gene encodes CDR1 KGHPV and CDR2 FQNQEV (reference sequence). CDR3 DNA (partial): TGTGCCAGCAGAATTTCCAACGAAAGATTATTT. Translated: CASRISNERLF. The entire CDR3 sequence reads CASRISNERLFF. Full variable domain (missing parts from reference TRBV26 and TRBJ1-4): NSKVIQTPRYLVKGQGQKAKMRCIPEKGHPVVFWYQQNKNNEFKFLINFQNQEVLQQIDMTEKRFSAECPSNSPCSLEIQSSEAGDSALYLCASRISNERLFFGHGTKLSVL.

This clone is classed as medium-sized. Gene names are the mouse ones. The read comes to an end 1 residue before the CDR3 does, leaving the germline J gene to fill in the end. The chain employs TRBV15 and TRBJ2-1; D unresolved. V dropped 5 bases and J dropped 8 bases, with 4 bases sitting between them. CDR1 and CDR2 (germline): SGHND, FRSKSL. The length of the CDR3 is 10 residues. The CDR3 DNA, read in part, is TGTGCCAGCAGTACCACTGAGCAGTTC. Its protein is CASSTTEQF. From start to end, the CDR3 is CASSTTEQFF.

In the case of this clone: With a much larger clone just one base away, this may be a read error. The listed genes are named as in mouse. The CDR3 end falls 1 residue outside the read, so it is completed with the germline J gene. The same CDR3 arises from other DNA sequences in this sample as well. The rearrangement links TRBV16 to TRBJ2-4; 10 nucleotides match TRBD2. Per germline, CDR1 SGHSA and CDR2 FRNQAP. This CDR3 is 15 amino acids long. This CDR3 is CASSPGTGVQNTLYF. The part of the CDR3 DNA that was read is TGTGCAAGCAGTCCCGGGACTGGGGTTCAAAACACTTTGTAC.

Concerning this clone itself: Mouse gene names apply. Here the CDR3 reads CASSQGYEQYF. The CDR3 DNA, read in part, is TGTGCCAGCAGTCAGGGCTATGAACAGTAC. The genes are TRBV26 and TRBJ2-7, with unresolved D. The read finishes 1 residue shy of the CDR3 end, and the germline J gene is used to complete it. The CDR3 spans 11 residues. Germline V gene data show CDR1 as KGHPV and CDR2 as FQNQEV (reference sequence). The germline V and J ends were trimmed by 4 bases and 3 bases, with 4 bases remaining between them.

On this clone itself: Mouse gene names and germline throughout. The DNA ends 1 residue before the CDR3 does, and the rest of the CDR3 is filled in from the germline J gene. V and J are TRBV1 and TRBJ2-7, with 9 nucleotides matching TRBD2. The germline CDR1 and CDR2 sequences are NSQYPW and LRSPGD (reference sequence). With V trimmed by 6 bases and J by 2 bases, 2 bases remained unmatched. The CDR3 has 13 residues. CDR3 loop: CTCRAGGAYEQYF. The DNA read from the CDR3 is TGCACCTGCAGGGCTGGGGGGGCCTATGAACAGTAC.

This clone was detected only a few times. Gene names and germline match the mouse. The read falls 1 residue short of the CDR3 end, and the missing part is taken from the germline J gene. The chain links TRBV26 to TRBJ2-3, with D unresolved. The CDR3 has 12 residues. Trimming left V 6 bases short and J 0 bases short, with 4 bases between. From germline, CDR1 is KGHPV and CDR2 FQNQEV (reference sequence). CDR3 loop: CASRDSAETLYF. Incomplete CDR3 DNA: TGTGCCAGCAGGGACAGTGCAGAAACGCTGTAT. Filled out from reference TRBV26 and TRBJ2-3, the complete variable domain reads NSKVIQTPRYLVKGQGQKAKMRCIPEKGHPVVFWYQQNKNNEFKFLINFQNQEVLQQIDMTEKRFSAECPSNSPCSLEIQSSEAGDSALYLCASRDSAETLYFGSGTRLTVL.